The rows below give T cell receptor beta chains drawn from one sample of a study of T cells in Graves' hyperthyroidism and ophthalmopathy. TCRdb reanalysed the multiplex PCR reads using MiXCR and keeps one entry per CDR3 protein. Here the sample spans roughly 580,000 distinct CDR3 sequences, over 11% being singletons. The sequenced sample was blood. The receptors shown here come from a woman in her thirties with Graves' hyperthyroidism that later progressed to Graves' ophthalmopathy. Each CDR3 is given with its conserved first and last residue. D genes are given only for firm matches. A row's size may be missing; if present it is once, few, many or a size class.

abundance,v_gene,j_gene,d_gene,CDR3nt,CDR3aa
.,TRBV16,TRBJ1-5,.,TGTGCCAGCAGCCAAAACAGGGAAAATCAGCCCCAGCATTTT,CASSQNRENQPQHF
many,TRBV6-1,TRBJ2-3,TRBD2,TGTGCCAGCAGTGCGCCGGGACTAGCGGACCCCTTCACAGATACGCAGTATTTT,CASSAPGLADPFTDTQYF
.,TRBV30,TRBJ2-7,.,TGTGCCTGGAGTCTGACAGGATCCTTTCCCTACGAGCAGTACTTC,CAWSLTGSFPYEQYF
few,TRBV30,TRBJ1-2,.,TGTGCCTGGAGTGTGAATTTCGCAGGAACATATGGCTACACCTTC,CAWSVNFAGTYGYTF
many,TRBV5-1,TRBJ2-1,TRBD2,TGCGCCAGCAGCTTGGGAACTAGCGGGGGTGAGCAGTTCTTC,CASSLGTSGGEQFF
many,TRBV2,TRBJ2-5,.,TGTGCCGTTTCGGTCCGGGGACTTGGTGAGACCCAGTACTTC,CAVSVRGLGETQYF
many,TRBV12-3/TRBV12-4,TRBJ2-7,TRBD2,TGTGCCAGCAGTCTCCCTCGGCTAGCGGGCACTTCCTACGAGCAGTACTTC,CASSLPRLAGTSYEQYF
.,TRBV9,TRBJ2-7,TRBD2,TGTGCCAGCAGCGTATTTGGCGGGAGTGCGGGCGAGCAGTACTTC,CASSVFGGSAGEQYF
.,TRBV6-2/TRBV6-3,TRBJ2-7,.,TGTGCCAGCAGGGAGACAAGCTCCTACGAGCAGTACTTC,CASRETSSYEQYF
many,TRBV12-3/TRBV12-4,TRBJ1-1,TRBD1,TGTGCCAGCAGCCTTTTGCCCTCTAGGACAGGGACGAACACTGAAGCTTTCTTT,CASSLLPSRTGTNTEAFF
many,TRBV30,TRBJ1-1,TRBD1,TGTGCCTGGAGAAGGCAGGGGGGCACTGAAGCTTTCTTT,CAWRRQGGTEAFF
many,TRBV9,TRBJ2-1,TRBD2,TGTGCCAGCAGCGGGATAGCGGGGAACTACAATGAGCAGTTCTTC,CASSGIAGNYNEQFF
.,TRBV18,TRBJ2-1,TRBD2,TGTGCCAGCTCACCTGCACTAGCGTGGGACCACAATGAGCAGTTCTTC,CASSPALAWDHNEQFF
.,TRBV5-1,TRBJ2-7,TRBD1,TGCGCCAGCAGCTTCGCAGGGGGCGAATACGAGCAGTACTTC,CASSFAGGEYEQYF
few,TRBV2,TRBJ2-3,TRBD2,TGTGCCAGCAGGGGCGCGGGAGGTCTCGCAGATACGCAGTATTTT,CASRGAGGLADTQYF
many,TRBV12-3/TRBV12-4,TRBJ1-1,.,TGTGCCAGCAGTTTAGCTGAGAGTGGTGAAGCTTTCTTT,CASSLAESGEAFF
.,TRBV19,TRBJ2-7,TRBD2,TGTGCCAGTAGTGGGACTAGCGGGAGAGGCATCTACGAGCAGTACTTC,CASSGTSGRGIYEQYF
many,TRBV28,TRBJ1-5,.,TGTGCCAGCAGCTCCGGGACAAGGATTATCGTTAGCAATCAGCCCCAGCATTTT,CASSSGTRIIVSNQPQHF
many,TRBV7-8,TRBJ1-1,.,TGTGCCAGCAGTTTACTGTCGAACACTGAAGCTTTCTTT,CASSLLSNTEAFF
many,TRBV29-1,TRBJ2-7,.,TGCAGCGTTGTCCAGGGGATAGGCGAGCAGTACTTC,CSVVQGIGEQYF
few,TRBV6-1,TRBJ1-4,.,TGTGCCAGCAAGGGCAATGAAAAACTGTTTTTT,CASKGNEKLFF
.,TRBV20-1,TRBJ2-3,TRBD1,TGCAGTGCCAACCCGGACAGGGGGCCGACAGATGCGCAGTATTTT,CSANPDRGPTDAQYF
.,TRBV20-1,TRBJ1-2,TRBD1,TGCAGTGCTATCGACAGGGTAGGGTATGGCTACACCTTC,CSAIDRVGYGYTF
many,TRBV11-2,TRBJ2-1,.,TGTGCCAGCAGCTTTAAGACAGACCCGTACAATGAGCAGTTCTTC,CASSFKTDPYNEQFF
many,TRBV7-9,TRBJ2-1,.,TGTGCCAGCAGCTTACTAGCGAGAGTCGATGAGCAGTTCTTC,CASSLLARVDEQFF
.,TRBV19,TRBJ1-5,.,TGTGCCAGTAGTACAGTGACAGGCAATCAGCCCCAGCATTTT,CASSTVTGNQPQHF
few,TRBV4-3,TRBJ2-1,.,TGCGCCAGCAGCCAAGTTGTTTTTGCGGATGAGCAGTTCTTC,CASSQVVFADEQFF
many,TRBV7-2,TRBJ1-1,.,TGTGCCAGCAGAACAACCCTAGGAAGACAGGAAACGGCTTTCTTT,CASRTTLGRQETAFF
.,TRBV19,TRBJ1-5,.,TGTGCCAGTTGTAGCGTCCAATATCAGCCCCAGCATTTT,CASCSVQYQPQHF
many,TRBV12-3/TRBV12-4,TRBJ2-1,TRBD1,TGTGCCAGCAGTTATTCGGGACAGGGGAACGATGAGCAGTTCTTC,CASSYSGQGNDEQFF
many,TRBV14,TRBJ1-3,.,TGTGCCAGCAGCGCCGGGGGGGGTGGAAACACCATATATTTT,CASSAGGGGNTIYF
many,TRBV20-1,TRBJ2-3,.,TGCAGTGCTAGTTCAGGGAAGGAGGGCACAGATACGCAGTATTTT,CSASSGKEGTDTQYF
.,TRBV6-1,TRBJ2-1,.,TGTGCCAGCAGTGCACTTCGGGACGGGAATCCCTACAATGAGCAGTTCTTC,CASSALRDGNPYNEQFF
few,TRBV24-1,TRBJ1-2,TRBD1,TGTGCCACCAGTGCACGCACAGGGGAAGGCTACACCTTC,CATSARTGEGYTF
many,TRBV28,TRBJ1-1,.,TGTGCCAGCAGTTTTATGGAGAGAGCTTTCTTT,CASSFMERAFF
.,TRBV6-2/TRBV6-3,TRBJ2-7,.,TGTGCCAGCAGTTCCGGGTCCCAATTCTACGAGCAGTACTTC,CASSSGSQFYEQYF
many,TRBV7-9,TRBJ2-7,TRBD2,TGTGCCAGCAGCTCTGGAGAGACTAGCGGGAGGGCCTGGGAACAGTACTTC,CASSSGETSGRAWEQYF
many,TRBV6-2/TRBV6-3,TRBJ1-1,TRBD1,TGTGCCAGCAGTGTGCAGGGGGGAGCCACTGAAGCTTTCTTT,CASSVQGGATEAFF
many,TRBV29-1,TRBJ2-1,TRBD2,TGCAGCGTTTCTCGGACTAGCGGTAGTAACAATGAGCAGTTCTTC,CSVSRTSGSNNEQFF
many,TRBV4-2,TRBJ1-2,TRBD1,TGTGCCAGCAGCCAAGACCCCATTCCGGGACAGGTCAACTATGGCTACACCTTC,CASSQDPIPGQVNYGYTF
many,TRBV12-3/TRBV12-4,TRBJ2-7,.,TGTGCCAGCAGTTTGGGGTTCGGCAGCCTAAACGAGCAGTACTTC,CASSLGFGSLNEQYF
many,TRBV11-2,TRBJ2-2,.,TGTGCCAGCAGCCCCCCCGCGGGACTGAACACCGGGGAGCTGTTTTTT,CASSPPAGLNTGELFF
many,TRBV20-1,TRBJ2-5,TRBD2,TGCAGTGCTGTAGCGGGAGGGGGGGAGACCCAGTACTTC,CSAVAGGGETQYF
.,TRBV6-5,TRBJ1-5,.,TGTGCCAGCAGTTACCCGACCGGGACACCGGACAATCAGCCCCAGCATTTT,CASSYPTGTPDNQPQHF
.,TRBV30,TRBJ2-3,TRBD2,TGTGCCTGGAGTGTACGAGAGCGGGATGCAGATACGCAGTATTTT,CAWSVRERDADTQYF
.,TRBV30,TRBJ2-7,.,TGTGCCTGGGCGAGCAGGGGTTCCGCCTACGAGCAGTACTTC,CAWASRGSAYEQYF
many,TRBV4-1,TRBJ1-2,.,TGCGCCAGCAGCCACCCCGGAGGACAGAACTATGGCTACACCTTC,CASSHPGGQNYGYTF
many,TRBV28,TRBJ2-1,.,TGTGCCAGCAGTTTTTCGGGGGAATGGGTTGAGCAGTTCTTC,CASSFSGEWVEQFF
.,TRBV19,TRBJ2-2,TRBD2,TGTGCCAGTAGTCCTCCGGGACTAGAGACCACCGGGGAGCTGTTTTTT,CASSPPGLETTGELFF
many,TRBV18,TRBJ1-2,.,TGTGCCAGCTCACTACAAGACCAGAACTATGGCTACACCTTC,CASSLQDQNYGYTF
few,TRBV11-3,TRBJ2-2,.,TGTGCCACCAAAGGACAATCGAACACCGGGGAGCTGTTTTTT,CATKGQSNTGELFF
many,TRBV20-1,TRBJ1-4,.,TGCAGTGCAGTGGGTCCTAATGAAAAACTGTTTTTT,CSAVGPNEKLFF
.,TRBV20-1,TRBJ2-1,TRBD2,TGCAGTGCCGCTCTCTTCACTAGCGGGAGATTTAATGAGCAGTTCTTC,CSAALFTSGRFNEQFF
many,TRBV4-1,TRBJ1-4,.,TGCGCCAGCAGCCAAGATATCCAGCCCAATGAAAAACTGTTTTTT,CASSQDIQPNEKLFF
.,TRBV28,TRBJ1-5,TRBD1,TGTGCCAGCAGTTATTTTCAGGGGGCCGGGCAGCCCCAGCATTTT,CASSYFQGAGQPQHF
many,TRBV4-2,TRBJ2-3,TRBD2,TGTGCCAGCAGCCAAGTTTTGGCTAGCGGGAGTCCCGGAGATACGCAGTATTTT,CASSQVLASGSPGDTQYF
few,TRBV18,TRBJ1-2,.,TGTGCCAGCTCACCAACGGAGGGCTACACCTTC,CASSPTEGYTF
.,TRBV7-2,TRBJ2-1,.,TGTGCCAGCCGGGACTCCCCCTACAATGAGCAGTTCTTC,CASRDSPYNEQFF
many,TRBV11-3,TRBJ2-5,.,TGTGCCACAGCTAGGGTAGGAGAAGAGACCCAGTACTTC,CATARVGEETQYF
.,TRBV13,TRBJ1-1,.,TGTGCCAGCATCCAGGCCGGCACTGAAGCTTTCTTT,CASIQAGTEAFF